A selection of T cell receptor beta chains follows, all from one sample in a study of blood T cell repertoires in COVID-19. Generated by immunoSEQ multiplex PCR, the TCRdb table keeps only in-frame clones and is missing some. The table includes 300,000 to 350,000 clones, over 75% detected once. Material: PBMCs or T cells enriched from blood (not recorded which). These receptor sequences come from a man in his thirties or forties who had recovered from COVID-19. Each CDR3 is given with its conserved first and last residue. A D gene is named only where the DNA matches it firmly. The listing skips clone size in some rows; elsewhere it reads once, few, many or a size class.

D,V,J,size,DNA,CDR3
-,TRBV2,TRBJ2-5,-,TGTGCCAGCAGTGATCGGCAGGGGAAAAAAGAGACCCAGTACTTC,CASSDRQGKKETQYF
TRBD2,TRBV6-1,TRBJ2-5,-,TGTGCCAGCAGTGGAAGGTGGGGACTAGCGGGGAGGGGAGAGACCCAGTACTTC,CASSGRWGLAGRGETQYF
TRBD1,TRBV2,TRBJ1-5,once,TGTGCCAGCAGCGCCGGGACAGGGTGGTCTGGAAGCAATCAGCCCCAGCATTTT,CASSAGTGWSGSNQPQHF
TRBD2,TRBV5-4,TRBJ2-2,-,TGTGCCAGCAGCAAAGGGACTAGCTTGAACACCGGGGAGCTGTTTTTT,CASSKGTSLNTGELFF
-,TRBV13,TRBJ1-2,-,TGTGCCAGCTGGGCAATAAGAGGACAAGGTGAAACATATGGCTACACCTTC,CASWAIRGQGETYGYTF
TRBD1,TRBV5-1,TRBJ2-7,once,TGCGCCAGCCGGGACAGTGGCTACGAGCAGTACTTC,CASRDSGYEQYF
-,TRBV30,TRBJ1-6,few,TGTGCCTGGAGTACGGGTCCTTCTTCACCCCTCCACTTT,CAWSTGPSSPLHF
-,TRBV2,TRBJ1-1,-,TGTGCCAGCAGTAGGTTTGGAGGTCGGCTCACTGAAGCTTTCTTT,CASSRFGGRLTEAFF
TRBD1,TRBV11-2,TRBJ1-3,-,TGTGCCAGCAGCTTGACAGGGGGAAACACCATATATTTT,CASSLTGGNTIYF
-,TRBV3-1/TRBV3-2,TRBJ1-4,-,TGTGCCAGCAGCCAAGAACTTTTCTTCTCCTCTAATGAAAAACTGTTTTTT,CASSQELFFSSNEKLFF
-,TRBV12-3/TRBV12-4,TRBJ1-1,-,TGTGCCAGCAGTTTAGGGCGGATTGAAGCTTTCTTT,CASSLGRIEAFF
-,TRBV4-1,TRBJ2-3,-,TGCGCCAGCAGCCAAGATTGGCCAGGGGAAGGACAAGGTACGCAGTATTTT,CASSQDWPGEGQGTQYF
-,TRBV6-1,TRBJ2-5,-,TGTGCCAGCAGTGAATGGGGGGGGCCTAGAGGATACCAAGAGACCCAGTACTTC,CASSEWGGPRGYQETQYF
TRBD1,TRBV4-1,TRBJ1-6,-,TGCGCCAGCAGCCAAGCTTGGACAGGGGGAACTTCACCCCTCCACTTT,CASSQAWTGGTSPLHF
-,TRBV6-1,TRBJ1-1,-,TGTGCCAGCAGTGAAGGTCCAGGGATGAACACTGAAGCTTTCTTT,CASSEGPGMNTEAFF
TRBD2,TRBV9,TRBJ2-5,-,TGTGCCAGCAGCGCCTCCAGGGAGCGGGGGGAAGAGACCCAGTACTTC,CASSASRERGEETQYF
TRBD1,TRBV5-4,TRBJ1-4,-,TGTGCCAGCAGCTGGGGCACAGGGGTGAACGAAAAACTGTTTTTT,CASSWGTGVNEKLFF
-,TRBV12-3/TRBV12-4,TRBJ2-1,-,TGTGCCAGCAGTACGGAGGACGGCAATGAGCAGTTCTTC,CASSTEDGNEQFF
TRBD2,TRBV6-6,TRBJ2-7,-,TGTGCCAGCAGTCCCGGGACTAGCGGGGCAGCGCGCTACGAGCAGTACTTC,CASSPGTSGAARYEQYF
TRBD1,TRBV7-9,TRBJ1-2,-,TGTGCCAGCAGCCCAGAGGGGACAGGAAGGGCTGGCTACACCTTC,CASSPEGTGRAGYTF
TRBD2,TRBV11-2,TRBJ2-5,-,TGTGCCAGCACCACTAGCGGGGAGGTTGGGGAGACCCAGTACTTC,CASTTSGEVGETQYF
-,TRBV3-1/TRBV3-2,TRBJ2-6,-,TGTGCCAGCAGCCGAGGGATCTCTGGGGCCAACGTCCTGACTTTC,CASSRGISGANVLTF
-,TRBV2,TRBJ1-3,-,TGTGCCAGCGGGGACTCCGAGAGCTCTGGAAACACCATATATTTT,CASGDSESSGNTIYF
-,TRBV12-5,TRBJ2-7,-,TGTGCTAGTGGTTTGGGCCTTCCCGGGGTTGGGTACGAGCAGTACTTC,CASGLGLPGVGYEQYF
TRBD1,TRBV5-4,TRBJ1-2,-,TGTGCCAGCAGCTCCGGACAGGCCAACTATGGCTACACCTTC,CASSSGQANYGYTF
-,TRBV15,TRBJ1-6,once,TGTGCCACCAGCGAAAAATCGGCAGGATATAATTCACCCCTCCACTTT,CATSEKSAGYNSPLHF
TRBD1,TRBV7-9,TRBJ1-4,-,TGTGCCAGCAGCTTGAATCCACAGGGGTGGAATGAAAAACTGTTTTTT,CASSLNPQGWNEKLFF
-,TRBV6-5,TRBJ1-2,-,TGTGCCAGCAGTTACATCAGGGTCGAGGATAACTATGGCTACACCTTC,CASSYIRVEDNYGYTF
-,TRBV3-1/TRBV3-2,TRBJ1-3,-,TGTGCCAGCAGCCAAGGGCTCGACACCATATATTTT,CASSQGLDTIYF
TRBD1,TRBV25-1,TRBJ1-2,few,TGTGCCAGCAGTGAACCAGTAACAGGGGGTTTTGTTGGCTACACCTTC,CASSEPVTGGFVGYTF
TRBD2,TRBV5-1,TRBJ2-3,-,TGCGCCAGCACCACCGACGAGGGACTAGGGGGCACAGATACGCAGTATTTT,CASTTDEGLGGTDTQYF
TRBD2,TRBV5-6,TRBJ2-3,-,TGTGCCAGCAGCTCACTAACTAGCGGGGGGGCGGCAGATACGCAGTATTTT,CASSSLTSGGAADTQYF
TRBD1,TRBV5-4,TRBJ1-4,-,TGTGCCAGCAGCCGGGGACAGTTAAATGAAAAACTGTTTTTT,CASSRGQLNEKLFF
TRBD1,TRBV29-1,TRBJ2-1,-,TGCAGCGGACAGGGGGACTGGGGCTACAATGAGCAGTTCTTC,CSGQGDWGYNEQFF
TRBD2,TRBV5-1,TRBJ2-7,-,TGCGCCAGCAGCTTGGCCAGCGGGAGACCATACGAGCAGTACTTC,CASSLASGRPYEQYF
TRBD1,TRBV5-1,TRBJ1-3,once,TGCGCCAGCAGCTCATGGACAGGGGGCAGCTCTGGAAACACCATATATTTT,CASSSWTGGSSGNTIYF
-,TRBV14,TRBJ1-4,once,TGTGCCAGCAGCCAACCAGGGACTAATGAAAAACTGTTTTTT,CASSQPGTNEKLFF
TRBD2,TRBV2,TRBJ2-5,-,TGTGCCAGCAGTACCAAGGCGGGCGGGGGGGCCTCGTCGGAGACCCAGTACTTC,CASSTKAGGGASSETQYF
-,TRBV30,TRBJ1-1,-,TGTGCCTGGTCTACCACCGGAGCTTCTTACACTGAAGCTTTCTTT,CAWSTTGASYTEAFF
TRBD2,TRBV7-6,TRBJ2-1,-,TGTGCCAGCAGCTGGGGGGGGGTTGAGCAGTTCTTC,CASSWGGVEQFF
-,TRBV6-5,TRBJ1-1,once,TGTGCCAGCCGTTCTTTATCGGCGGAGAACACTGAAGCTTTCTTT,CASRSLSAENTEAFF
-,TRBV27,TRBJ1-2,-,TGTGCCAGCAGGGACCACACCACGGGGGGCTACACCTTC,CASRDHTTGGYTF
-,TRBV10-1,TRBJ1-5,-,TGCGCCAGCAGCCTAGACAGGCCATATAGCAATCAGCCCCAGCATTTT,CASSLDRPYSNQPQHF
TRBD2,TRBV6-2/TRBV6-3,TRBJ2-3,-,TGTGCCAGCAGTTACTCGGAAGCGGGGGCAGATACGCAGTATTTT,CASSYSEAGADTQYF
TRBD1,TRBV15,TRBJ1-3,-,TGTGCCACCAGCAGGGAAGGGGACAGCACCGCCCCGCGAAACACCATATATTTT,CATSREGDSTAPRNTIYF
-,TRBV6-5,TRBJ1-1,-,TGTGCCAGCAGCGCCCGAAGGGGGAGCACTGAAGCTTTCTTT,CASSARRGSTEAFF
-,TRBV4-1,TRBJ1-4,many,TGCGCCAGCAGCCAAGTTCAGGGTGAAAAACTGTTTTTT,CASSQVQGEKLFF
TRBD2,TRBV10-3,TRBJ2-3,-,TGTGCCATCAGTGAGTACCTAGCGGGGGCCGGAGATACGCAGTATTTT,CAISEYLAGAGDTQYF
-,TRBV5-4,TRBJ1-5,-,TGTGCCAGCAGCCCCGTGCTGTTAGTTAGCAATCAGCCCCAGCATTTT,CASSPVLLVSNQPQHF
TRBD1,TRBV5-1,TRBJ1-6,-,TGCGCCAGCAGCTTAGGGACAGGGGAGAGATCACCCCTCCACTTT,CASSLGTGERSPLHF
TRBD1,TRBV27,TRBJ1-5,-,TGTGCCAGCCGGACAGGCCACAGCAATCAGCCCCAGCATTTT,CASRTGHSNQPQHF
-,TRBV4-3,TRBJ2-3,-,TGCGCCAGCAGCCAAGGTCCGGGGGGCGGCGATACGCAGTATTTT,CASSQGPGGGDTQYF
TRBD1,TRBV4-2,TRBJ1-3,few,TGTGCCAGCAGCCAATATGGGACAGGGGGAAGCGGTTCGGGAAACACCATATATTTT,CASSQYGTGGSGSGNTIYF